The 22 T cell receptor beta chains given below trace back to one sample, sequenced in a study of shared clonotypes between healthy human individuals. Clones were sequenced by immunoSEQ multiplex PCR, and TCRdb holds only the in-frame ones, with some missing. The sample yields about 960,000 clones, more than 75% seen once. The source material was memory CD4+ T cells sorted from blood. Subset given: CD45RA-negative fraction. Receptors originate from a man between 18 and 35 years old in good health.

This clone was picked up a small number of times. The chain joins TRBV7-9 to TRBJ2-2; D gene uncertain. V was clipped by 9 bases and J by 1 base, with 15 bases between them. The germline gives CDR1 SEHNR, CDR2 FQNEAQ (reference sequence). The CDR3 spans 15 residues. CDR3 coding DNA: TGTGCCAGTCGATCTCTCCTAAAGAACACCGGGGAGCTGTTTTTT. Residues: CASRSLLKNTGELFF.

The chain employs TRBV2 and TRBJ1-1, with 7 bases identical to TRBD1. This CDR3 has 13 residues. The trim removed 4 bases at V and 9 bases at J, leaving 8 bases unmatched. Germline loops: CDR1 SNHLY, CDR2 FYNNEI. The CDR3 region is CASSVEEGAKAFF. The CDR3 nucleotides read TGTGCCAGCAGTGTGGAAGAGGGGGCTAAAGCTTTCTTT.

This clone appeared a single time. The rearrangement joins TRBV21-1 to TRBJ1-6. TRBV21-1 is classified as a pseudogene. The CDR3 consists of 11 residues. CDR3 bases: TGTGCCAGCAGCAAAAAGAGCAATCTCCACTTT. Amino acid sequence: CASSKKSNLHF.

The chain has TRBV5-1 and TRBJ2-2; 8 nucleotides line up with TRBD2. The CDR3 consists of 15 residues. J gave up 5 bases and V 2 bases, and 5 bases lay outside the gene matches. Looked up from germline, CDR1 is SGHRS and CDR2 is YFSETQ. The CDR3 DNA reads TGCGCCAGCAGCTTCGCGGGAGGAGATACCGGGGAGCTGTTTTTT. This codes for CASSFAGGDTGELFF. Drawing the rest from reference TRBV5-1 and TRBJ2-2, the complete variable domain is KAGVTQTPRYLIKTRGQQVTLSCSPISGHRSVSWYQQTPGQGLQFLFEYFSETQRNKGNFPGRFSGRQFSNSRSEMNVSTLELGDSALYLCASSFAGGDTGELFFGEGSRLTVL.

V and J are TRBV11-1 and TRBJ2-4, with D perhaps TRBD1 (5 bases). Germline loops: CDR1 SGHAT, CDR2 FQDESV (reference sequence). V was pared by 3 bases and J by 1 base, with 10 bases between. CDR3 length equals 15 residues. CDR3 DNA sequence: TGTGCCAGCAGCTTGCAAGGGGTGGCCAAAAACATTCAGTACTTC. It is translated as CASSLQGVAKNIQYF.

The chain has TRBV28 and TRBJ2-3; D unclear. Trimming cost V 2 bases and J 4 bases, with 4 bases left between them. This CDR3 contains 12 residues. Germline V gene lookup returns CDR1 MDHEN and CDR2 SYDVKM. Here the CDR3 reads CASSLVADTQYF. DNA of the CDR3: TGTGCCAGCAGTTTAGTTGCAGATACGCAGTATTTT.

A few counts support this clone. The chain joins TRBV1 to TRBJ1-5; TRBD1, the table's D call, lacks a check against the DNA. TRBV1 corresponds to a pseudogene. The CDR3 has 16 residues. The CDR3 sequence: CTSSQPRGPLNQPQHF. The CDR3 coding sequence is TGCACCAGCAGCCAGCCCAGGGGGCCCCTTAATCAGCCCCAGCATTTT.

This clone was found a few times. This chain links TRBV19 with TRBJ2-7, with 9 positions matching TRBD1. Germline CDR1 reads LNHDA; CDR2 reads SQIVND (reference sequence). The CDR3 runs to 13 residues. The V gene end was trimmed by 3 bases and the J gene end by 11 bases; junction bases not matched to a gene: 8. CDR3 DNA sequence: TGTGCCAGTAGTATCCCAGGGACAGGGACCAAGTACTTC. This translates into CASSIPGTGTKYF. The full variable domain, completed using reference TRBV19 and TRBJ2-7, is DGGITQSPKYLFRKEGQNVTLSCEQNLNHDAMYWYRQDPGQGLRLIYYSQIVNDFQKGDIAEGYSVSREKKESFPLTVTSAQKNPTAFYLCASSIPGTGTKYFGPGTRLTVT.

The CDR3: CASSEYAAGELFF. The CDR3 nucleotides read TGTGCCAGCAGTGAATACGCGGCCGGGGAGCTGTTTTTT. The chain has TRBV2 and TRBJ2-2; no reliable D call. In germline, CDR1 is SNHLY, CDR2 FYNNEI. The CDR3 has 13 amino acids. V was clipped by 2 bases and J by 6 bases, with 7 bases between them.

This sequence joins TRBV5-5 and TRBJ2-3, with D uncertain. The V gene's germline CDR1 is SGHKS and CDR2 YYEKEE (reference sequence). V was pared by 4 bases and J by 2 bases, with 14 bases between. The CDR3 extends over 15 amino acids. The CDR3 loop reads CASSPLRLSTDTQYF. The CDR3 coding sequence is TGTGCCAGCAGCCCGCTACGCCTCTCCACAGATACGCAGTATTTT.

Here the CDR3 DNA reads TGTGCCAGCAGTCCGGCGGGGGCGGCCAAAAACATTCAGTACTTC. Amino acid sequence: CASSPAGAAKNIQYF. The V and J genes are TRBV6-5 and TRBJ2-4; D is perhaps TRBD2 (7 bases). The germline gives CDR1 MNHEY, CDR2 SVGAGI. The CDR3 is 15 amino acids. The ends were cut back, 5 bases at V and 1 base at J, with 12 bases in the middle.

This sequence joins TRBV11-3 and TRBJ2-2; 11 bases align to TRBD2. Germline V CDR1 and CDR2: SGHNT, YENEEA. This CDR3 contains 16 residues. The J segment lost 8 bases and the V segment lost 4 bases, leaving 9 bases of the junction unmatched. The CDR3, as DNA: TGTGCCAGCAGCTCCCAGACTAGCGGGGCCCCAGGGGAGCTGTTTTTT. It encodes CASSSQTSGAPGELFF.

This sequence joins TRBV19 and TRBJ1-5, with a weak D call TRBD1 (5 bases). Germline lookup yields CDR1 LNHDA and CDR2 SQIVND (reference sequence). V was trimmed by 3 bases and J by 6 bases, leaving 12 bases between them. The CDR3 has 14 residues. CDR3 sequence (DNA): TGTGCCAGTAGTATTGGGGCAGGGATTCAGCCCCAGCATTTT. It translates to CASSIGAGIQPQHF.

This chain connects TRBV11-2 to TRBJ2-2, with 10 bases matching TRBD1. The junction had 3 bases not matched to a gene; V was cut back by 4 bases and J by 4 bases. CDR1 and CDR2 from the germline V gene are SGHAT and FQNNGV. There are 15 residues in the CDR3. This chain's CDR3 is CASSSGQGVTGELFF. In DNA form, the CDR3 reads TGTGCCAGCAGCTCCGGACAGGGGGTCACCGGGGAGCTGTTTTTT.

Comment on this clone: Other DNA sequences within the sample encode an identical CDR3. The chain links TRBV11-2 to TRBJ1-5; TRBD1 aligns across 8 bases. The V segment lost 1 base and the J segment 7 bases; nucleotides outside the gene matches: 9. Looked up from germline, CDR1 is SGHAT and CDR2 is FQNNGV. The CDR3 totals 16 residues. This CDR3 is CASSLGDRGLGQPQHF. CDR3 sequence (DNA): TGTGCCAGCAGCTTAGGAGACAGGGGACTCGGACAGCCCCAGCATTTT.

The rearrangement links TRBV5-6 to TRBJ2-7, with D unclear. Deletions cut 0 bases from V and 4 bases from J, with 8 bases between. Germline values: CDR1 SGHDT, CDR2 YYEEEE. This CDR3 has 13 residues. CDR3 sequence (DNA): TGTGCCAGCAGCTTGGGTCCGGATTACGAGCAGTACTTC. Translating it yields CASSLGPDYEQYF.

V gene TRBV21-1 combines with J gene TRBJ1-2. TRBV21-1 is a pseudogene segment. The CDR3 runs 14 residues. The CDR3 is CASSKDEGRYGYTF. DNA for the CDR3: TGTGCCAGCAGCAAAGATGAGGGGAGGTATGGCTACACCTTC.

The V call is TRBV2, the J call TRBJ1-2; D is unclear. Trimming removed 10 bases from V and 0 bases from J, with 6 bases in between. CDR3 length equals 11 residues. CDR1 SNHLY and CDR2 FYNNEI come from the germline V gene. The CDR3 spells CAKRTNYGYTF. In DNA, the CDR3 is TGTGCCAAAAGGACTAACTATGGCTACACCTTC. Looking up the rest from reference TRBV2 and TRBJ1-2 gives the full variable domain: EPEVTQTPSHQVTQMGQEVILRCVPISNHLYFYWYRQILGQKVEFLVSFYNNEISEKSEIFDDQFSVERPDGSNFTLKIRSTKLEDSAMYFCAKRTNYGYTFGSGTRLTVV.

In the case of this clone: The same CDR3 arises from other DNA sequences in this sample as well. This chain joins TRBV5-1 and TRBJ2-2; tentatively, D is TRBD1 (5 bases). The V and J ends lost 0 bases and 0 bases respectively, with 6 bases between them. The V gene's germline CDR1 is SGHRS and CDR2 YFSETQ. CDR3 size: 15 residues. CDR3 protein: CASSLGGANTGELFF. The CDR3 DNA sequence: TGCGCCAGCAGCTTGGGGGGCGCGAACACCGGGGAGCTGTTTTTT.

This rearrangement joins TRBV27 to TRBJ1-4; 10 nucleotides line up with TRBD1. The CDR3 runs to 17 residues. V was pared by 0 bases and J by 10 bases, with 11 bases of the junction left unmatched. Per germline, CDR1 MNHEY and CDR2 SMNVEV (reference sequence). Written as DNA, the CDR3 is TGTGCCAGCAGTTTATCTGTCGGTCGACAGGGGGCAGGAAAACTGTTTTTT. Its translation is CASSLSVGRQGAGKLFF.

CDR3 amino acids: CASSLTGGLETQYF. The CDR3 DNA sequence: TGTGCCAGCAGCTTAACCGGGGGGCTAGAGACCCAGTACTTC. The chain couples TRBV11-3 to TRBJ2-5; a weak D match, TRBD2 (7 bases). This CDR3 comprises 14 residues. V dropped 2 bases and J dropped 4 bases, with 11 bases sitting between them. Germline V gives CDR1 SGHNT, CDR2 YENEEA.

V is TRBV6-1 and J is TRBJ1-5; D is perhaps TRBD1 (5 bases). V lost 4 bases, J lost 3 bases, and 10 bases lay in between. This CDR3 is built from 14 residues. CDR1 is MNHNS and CDR2 is SASEGT in the germline V gene. CDR3 nucleotides: TGTGCCAGCAGTGCCCGGGACTACAATCAGCCCCAGCATTTT. Protein: CASSARDYNQPQHF.